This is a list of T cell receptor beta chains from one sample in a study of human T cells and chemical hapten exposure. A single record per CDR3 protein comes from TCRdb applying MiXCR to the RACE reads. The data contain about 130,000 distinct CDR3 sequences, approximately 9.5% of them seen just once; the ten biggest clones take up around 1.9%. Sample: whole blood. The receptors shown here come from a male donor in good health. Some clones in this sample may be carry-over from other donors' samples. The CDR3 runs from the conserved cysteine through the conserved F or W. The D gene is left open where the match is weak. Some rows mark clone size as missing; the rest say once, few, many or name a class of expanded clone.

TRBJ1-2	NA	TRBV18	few	CASSSDRTGYTF	TGTGCCAGCTCGTCCGACAGGACTGGCTACACCTTC
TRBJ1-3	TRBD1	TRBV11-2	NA	CASSHRTGDGNIIYF	TGTGCCAGCAGCCACCGGACAGGTGATGGAAACATCATATATTTT
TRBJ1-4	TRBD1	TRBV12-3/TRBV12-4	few	CASKWDRDREKLFF	TGTGCCAGCAAATGGGACAGGGACCGGGAAAAACTGTTTTTT
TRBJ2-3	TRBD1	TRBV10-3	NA	CAINPTGGDTQYF	TGTGCCATCAATCCTACAGGGGGGGATACGCAGTATTTT
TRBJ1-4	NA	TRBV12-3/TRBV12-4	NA	CASSLFGGVGDEELFF	TGTGCCAGCAGTTTGTTTGGCGGGGTTGGGGATGAAGAACTGTTTTTT
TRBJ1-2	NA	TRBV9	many	CASSVGAAFKDGYTF	TGTGCCAGCAGCGTAGGGGCAGCCTTTAAGGATGGCTACACCTTC
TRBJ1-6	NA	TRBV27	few	CASSLEGLSDSPLHF	TGTGCCAGCAGTTTAGAGGGATTGTCGGATTCACCCCTCCACTTT
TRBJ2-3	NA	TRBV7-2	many	CADSERRTDTQYF	TGTGCGGATAGCGAGAGGAGGACAGATACGCAGTATTTT
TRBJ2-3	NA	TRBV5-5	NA	CASSLGGLSGDTQYF	TGTGCCAGCAGCTTGGGGGGGCTGAGCGGGGATACGCAGTATTTT
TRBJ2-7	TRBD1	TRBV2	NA	CASSPRQGVYEQYF	TGTGCCAGCAGTCCTAGACAGGGGGTGTACGAGCAGTACTTC
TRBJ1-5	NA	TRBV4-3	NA	CASSPNRDGTYQPQHF	TGCGCCAGCAGCCCCAACCGGGACGGAACCTATCAGCCCCAGCATTTT
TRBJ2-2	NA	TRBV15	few	CATSRDTTSAPTGELFF	TGTGCCACCAGCAGAGATACGACGAGTGCCCCCACCGGGGAGCTGTTTTTT
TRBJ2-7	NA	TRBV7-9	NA	CASSQQDEQYF	TGTGCCAGCAGCCAACAGGACGAGCAGTACTTC
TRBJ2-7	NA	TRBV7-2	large	CASSLRENSYEQYF	TGTGCCAGCAGCTTAAGGGAAAACTCTTACGAGCAGTACTTC
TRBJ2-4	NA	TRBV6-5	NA	CASSYLGVQYF	TGTGCCAGCAGTTACTTAGGGGTCCAGTACTTC
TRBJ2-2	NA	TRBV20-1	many	CSAREFRGGTGELFF	TGCAGTGCTAGAGAATTCAGGGGCGGCACCGGGGAGCTGTTTTTT
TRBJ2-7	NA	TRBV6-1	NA	CASIKDNVYEQYF	TGTGCCAGCATCAAGGACAACGTCTACGAGCAGTACTTC
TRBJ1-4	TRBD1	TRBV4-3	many	CASSQDHRGIEKLFF	TGCGCCAGCAGCCAAGATCACAGGGGGATTGAAAAACTGTTTTTT
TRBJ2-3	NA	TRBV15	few	CATSRDTTDTQYF	TGTGCCACCAGCAGAGATACAACAGATACGCAGTATTTT
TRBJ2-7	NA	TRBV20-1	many	CSAPGTQSYEQYF	TGCAGTGCTCCCGGGACTCAATCCTACGAGCAGTACTTC
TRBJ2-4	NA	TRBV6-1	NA	CASSEPDNLAKNIQYF	TGTGCCAGCAGTGAACCGGACAACTTAGCCAAAAACATTCAGTACTTC
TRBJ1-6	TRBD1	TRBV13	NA	CASSSQGGGNSPLHF	TGTGCCAGCAGCTCACAGGGGGGAGGAAATTCACCCCTCCACTTT
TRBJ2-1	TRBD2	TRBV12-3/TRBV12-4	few	CASSFHPSGAYNEQFF	TGTGCCAGCAGTTTCCACCCTAGCGGGGCGTACAATGAGCAGTTCTTC
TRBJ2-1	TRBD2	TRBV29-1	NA	CSVLGLAAYNEQFF	TGCAGCGTTTTGGGACTAGCGGCCTACAATGAGCAGTTCTTC
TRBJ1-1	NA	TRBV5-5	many	CASSLGSLTEAFF	TGTGCCAGCAGCTTGGGGAGCCTCACTGAAGCTTTCTTT
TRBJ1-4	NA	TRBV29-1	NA	CSVKYPSVGPAGGTNEKLFF	TGCAGCGTCAAATACCCCAGTGTCGGCCCAGCGGGGGGAACTAATGAAAAACTGTTTTTT
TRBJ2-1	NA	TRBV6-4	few	CASSEQGLGYNEQFF	TGTGCCAGCAGTGAGCAGGGACTGGGCTACAATGAGCAGTTCTTC